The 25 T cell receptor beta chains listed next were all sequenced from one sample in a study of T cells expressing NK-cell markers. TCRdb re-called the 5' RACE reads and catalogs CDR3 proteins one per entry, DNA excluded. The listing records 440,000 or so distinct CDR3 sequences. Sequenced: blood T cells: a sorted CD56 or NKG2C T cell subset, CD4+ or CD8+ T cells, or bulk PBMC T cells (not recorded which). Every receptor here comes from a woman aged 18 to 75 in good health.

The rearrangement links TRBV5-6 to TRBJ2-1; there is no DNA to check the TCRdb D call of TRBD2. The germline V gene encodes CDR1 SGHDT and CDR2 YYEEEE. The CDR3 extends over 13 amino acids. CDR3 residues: CASSLESVGPQIF.

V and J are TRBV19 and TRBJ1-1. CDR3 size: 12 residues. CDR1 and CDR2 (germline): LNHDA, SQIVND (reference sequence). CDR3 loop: CASSIGMPIAFF. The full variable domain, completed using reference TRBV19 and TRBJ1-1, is DGGITQSPKYLFRKEGQNVTLSCEQNLNHDAMYWYRQDPGQGLRLIYYSQIVNDFQKGDIAEGYSVSREKKESFPLTVTSAQKNPTAFYLCASSIGMPIAFFGQGTRLTVV.

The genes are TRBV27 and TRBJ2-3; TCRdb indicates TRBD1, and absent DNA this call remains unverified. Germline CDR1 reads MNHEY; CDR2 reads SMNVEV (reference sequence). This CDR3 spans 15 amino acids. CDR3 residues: CASSSGDGVTDTQYF.

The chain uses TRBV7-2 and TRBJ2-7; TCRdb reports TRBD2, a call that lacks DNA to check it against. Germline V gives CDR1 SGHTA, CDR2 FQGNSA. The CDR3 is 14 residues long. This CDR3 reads CASSTRTSLGEQYF.

The CDR3 sequence: CASSLEVPREAGELFF. V usage is TRBV7-8 and J usage is TRBJ2-2. Germline CDR1 is SGHVS and CDR2 is FQNEAQ. The CDR3 sequence is 16 residues long.

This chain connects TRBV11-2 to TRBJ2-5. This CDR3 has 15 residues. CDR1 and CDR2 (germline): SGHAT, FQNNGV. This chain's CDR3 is CASSASRTLPETQYF.

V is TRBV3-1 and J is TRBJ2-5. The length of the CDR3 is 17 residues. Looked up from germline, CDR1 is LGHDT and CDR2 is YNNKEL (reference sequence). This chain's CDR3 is CASSQDYPERTPETQYF.

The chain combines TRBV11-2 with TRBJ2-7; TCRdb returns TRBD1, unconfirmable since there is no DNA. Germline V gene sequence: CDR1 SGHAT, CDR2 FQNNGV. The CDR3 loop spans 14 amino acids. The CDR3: CASRPPDRRGEQYF. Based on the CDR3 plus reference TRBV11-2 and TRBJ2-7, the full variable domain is EAGVAQSPRYKIIEKRQSVAFWCNPISGHATLYWYQQILGQGPKLLIQFQNNGVVDDSQLPKDRFSAERLKGVDSTLKIQPAKLEDSAVYLCASRPPDRRGEQYFGPGTRLTVT.

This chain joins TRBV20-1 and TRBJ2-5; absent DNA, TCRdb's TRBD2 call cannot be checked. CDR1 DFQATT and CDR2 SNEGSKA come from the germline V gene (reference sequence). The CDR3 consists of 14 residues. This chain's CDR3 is CSARAPGGPETQYF.

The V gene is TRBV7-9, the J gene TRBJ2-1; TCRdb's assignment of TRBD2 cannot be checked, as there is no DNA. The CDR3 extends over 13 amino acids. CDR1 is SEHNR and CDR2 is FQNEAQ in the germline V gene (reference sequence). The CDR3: CASSLRLANEQFF.

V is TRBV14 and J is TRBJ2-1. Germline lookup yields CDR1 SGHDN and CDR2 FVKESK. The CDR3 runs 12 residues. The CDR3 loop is CASSQVTSEQFF.

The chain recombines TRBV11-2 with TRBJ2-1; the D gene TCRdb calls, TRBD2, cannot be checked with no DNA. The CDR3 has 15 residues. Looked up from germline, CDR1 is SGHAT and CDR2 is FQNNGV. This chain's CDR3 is CASRWTSGGGNEQFF. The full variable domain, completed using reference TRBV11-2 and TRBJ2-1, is EAGVAQSPRYKIIEKRQSVAFWCNPISGHATLYWYQQILGQGPKLLIQFQNNGVVDDSQLPKDRFSAERLKGVDSTLKIQPAKLEDSAVYLCASRWTSGGGNEQFFGPGTRLTVL.

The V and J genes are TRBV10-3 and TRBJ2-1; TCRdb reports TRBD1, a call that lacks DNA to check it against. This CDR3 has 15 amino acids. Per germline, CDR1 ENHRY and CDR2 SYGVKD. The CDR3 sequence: CAISDGGSAYNEQFF.

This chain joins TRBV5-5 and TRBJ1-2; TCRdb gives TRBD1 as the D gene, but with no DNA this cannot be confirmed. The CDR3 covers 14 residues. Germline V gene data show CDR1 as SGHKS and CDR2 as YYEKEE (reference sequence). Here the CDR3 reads CASSLSGDIYGYTF.

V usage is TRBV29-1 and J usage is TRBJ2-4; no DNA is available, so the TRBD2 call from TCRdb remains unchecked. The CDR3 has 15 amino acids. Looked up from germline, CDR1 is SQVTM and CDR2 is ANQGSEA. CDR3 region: CSVEQPGRAKNIQYF.

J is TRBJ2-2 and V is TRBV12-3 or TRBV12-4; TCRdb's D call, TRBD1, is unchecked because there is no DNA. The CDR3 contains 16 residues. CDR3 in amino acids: CASSRPQALRTGELFF.

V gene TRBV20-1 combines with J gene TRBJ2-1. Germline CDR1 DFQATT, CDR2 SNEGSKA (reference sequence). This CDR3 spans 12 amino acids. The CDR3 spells CSAQAEYNEQFF.

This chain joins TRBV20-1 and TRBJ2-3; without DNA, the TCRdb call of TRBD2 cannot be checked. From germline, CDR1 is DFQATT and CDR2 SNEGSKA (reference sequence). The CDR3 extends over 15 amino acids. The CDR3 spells CSARGPAGDPDTQYF.

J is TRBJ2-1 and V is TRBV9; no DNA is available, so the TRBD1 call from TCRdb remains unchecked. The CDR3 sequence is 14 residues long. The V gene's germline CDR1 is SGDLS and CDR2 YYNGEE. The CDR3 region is CASSDRDWGNEQFF.

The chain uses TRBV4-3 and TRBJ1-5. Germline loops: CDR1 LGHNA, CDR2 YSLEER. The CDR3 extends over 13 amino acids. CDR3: CASSQGRQGPQHF.

CDR3 residues: CASRVGQGRGEQYF. The chain carries TRBV2 and TRBJ2-7; the TCRdb call, TRBD1, lacks DNA for checking. CDR3 size: 14 residues. CDR1 and CDR2 (germline): SNHLY, FYNNEI.

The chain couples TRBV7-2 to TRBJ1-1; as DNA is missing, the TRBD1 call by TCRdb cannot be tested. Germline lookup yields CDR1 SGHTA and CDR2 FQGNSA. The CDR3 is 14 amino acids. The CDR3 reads CASSSTTGGSEAFF.

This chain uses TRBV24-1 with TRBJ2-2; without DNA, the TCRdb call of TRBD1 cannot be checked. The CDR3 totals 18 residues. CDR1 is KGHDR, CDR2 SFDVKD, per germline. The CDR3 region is CATSDFPAGQMNTGELFF.

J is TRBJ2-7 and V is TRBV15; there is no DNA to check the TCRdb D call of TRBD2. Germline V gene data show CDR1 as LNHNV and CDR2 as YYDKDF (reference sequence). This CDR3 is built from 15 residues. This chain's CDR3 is CATSSRLAGNYEQYF.

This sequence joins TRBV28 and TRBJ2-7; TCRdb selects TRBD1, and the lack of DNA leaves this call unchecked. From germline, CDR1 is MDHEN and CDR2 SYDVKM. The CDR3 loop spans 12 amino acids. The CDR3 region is CASEDRVYEQYF.